The 25 T cell receptor beta chains below all came from one sample that was sequenced in a study of long-term antiretroviral therapy in people with HIV. At survey level, the immunoSEQ assay was run in its v3.0 version. Sequencing was performed with immunoSEQ multiplex PCR; in TCRdb, only in-frame clones are kept and a portion is missing. The data show 23,000 or so clones, roughly 80% seen once. Here the sequenced sample was unsorted PBMCs, taken 0.2 years after starting antiretroviral therapy. The receptors shown here come from a woman aged 25-40 years with HIV.

The rearrangement uses TRBV7-2 and TRBJ1-2; TRBD1 matches 7 bases. V lost 1 base and J lost 3; bases outside the gene matches: 5. CDR1 and CDR2 (germline): SGHTA, FQGNSA. The CDR3 is 15 amino acids. The CDR3 sequence is CASSLGFQGDYGYTF. The CDR3 DNA reads TGTGCCAGCAGCTTAGGTTTCCAGGGGGACTATGGCTACACCTTC. The full variable domain, in which reference TRBV7-2 and TRBJ1-2 provide the parts outside the CDR3, is GAGVSQSPSNKVTEKGKDVELRCDPISGHTALYWYRQSLGQGLEFLIYFQGNSAPDKSGLPSDRFSAERTGGSVSTLTIQRTQQEDSAVYLCASSLGFQGDYGYTFGSGTRLTVV.

This rearrangement joins TRBV11-2 to TRBJ1-6; 9 nucleotides align to TRBD1. Germline V gene data show CDR1 as SGHAT and CDR2 as FQNNGV. The CDR3 is 19 residues long. With 1 base clipped from V and 0 bases from J, the junction kept 7 bases outside the gene matches. The CDR3 DNA reads as TGTGCCAGCAGCTTAGCGTCGGGACAGGGCTTCTCCTATAATTCACCCCTCCACTTT. Its translation is CASSLASGQGFSYNSPLHF. Full variable domain (missing parts from reference TRBV11-2 and TRBJ1-6): EAGVAQSPRYKIIEKRQSVAFWCNPISGHATLYWYQQILGQGPKLLIQFQNNGVVDDSQLPKDRFSAERLKGVDSTLKIQPAKLEDSAVYLCASSLASGQGFSYNSPLHFGNGTRLTVT.

This sequence joins TRBV7-9 and TRBJ1-1, with D perhaps matching TRBD1 (6 bases). The CDR3 is 14 residues long. CDR1 is SEHNR, CDR2 FQNEAQ, per germline (reference sequence). V gave up 5 bases and J gave up 5 bases, with 15 bases separating them. The CDR3 is CASSPVSGTTEAFF. The CDR3 nucleotides read TGTGCCAGCAGCCCTGTCTCTGGGACAACTGAAGCTTTCTTT.

V gene TRBV12-5 combines with J gene TRBJ2-1; perhaps TRBD2 as D (6 bases). V was pared by 0 bases and J by 7 bases, with 7 bases between. The CDR3 runs 13 residues. Germline V lookup: CDR1 LGHNT, CDR2 FRNRAP. The CDR3 DNA reads TGTGCTAGTGGTTTGGTTCTAGCGAATGAGCAGTTCTTC. This translates into CASGLVLANEQFF. The variable domain in full, completed from reference TRBV12-5 and TRBJ2-1, reads DARVTQTPRHKVTEMGQEVTMRCQPILGHNTVFWYRQTMMQGLELLAYFRNRAPLDDSGMPKDRFSAEMPDATLATLKIQPSEPRDSAVYFCASGLVLANEQFFGPGTRLTVL.

J is TRBJ2-5 and V is TRBV2, with D perhaps assigned TRBD1 or TRBD2 (5 bases each). Deletions cut 6 bases from V and 7 bases from J, with 15 bases between. The germline CDR1 and CDR2 sequences are SNHLY and FYNNEI. CDR3 length: 13 amino acids. The CDR3 sequence: CASSQGEGGTQYF. The CDR3 bases are TGTGCCAGCAGCCAGGGAGAGGGTGGGACCCAGTACTTC.

This clone was observed a few times. The chain carries TRBV29-1 and TRBJ1-1, with D tentatively TRBD1 (5 bases). The CDR3 length is 11 residues. CDR1 and CDR2 (germline): SQVTM, ANQGSEA. Trimming pared 4 bases from V and 7 bases from J, leaving 10 bases between. CDR3 protein: CSVVTGGEAFF. In DNA, the CDR3 is TGCAGCGTTGTCACAGGAGGTGAAGCTTTCTTT.

The chain recombines TRBV19 with TRBJ1-4; a weak D match, TRBD1 (6 bases). The CDR3 has 16 residues. Germline V lookup: CDR1 LNHDA, CDR2 SQIVND (reference sequence). V dropped 7 bases and J dropped 8 bases, with 23 bases sitting between them. The CDR3 nucleotides read TGTGCCAGTAATCACCGAGGGGGACGCTCAGGGGAAAAACTGTTTTTT. This translates into CASNHRGGRSGEKLFF. Drawing the rest from reference TRBV19 and TRBJ1-4, the complete variable domain is DGGITQSPKYLFRKEGQNVTLSCEQNLNHDAMYWYRQDPGQGLRLIYYSQIVNDFQKGDIAEGYSVSREKKESFPLTVTSAQKNPTAFYLCASNHRGGRSGEKLFFGSGTQLSVL.

By frequency in the sample, this clone is medium-sized (0.01 to 0.1%). This chain connects TRBV6-6 to TRBJ2-7; possible D gene TRBD1, 5 bases. The CDR3 consists of 14 residues. Between the trimmed V and J ends, which lost 0 bases and 2 bases, there was a span of 8 bases. Per the germline V gene, CDR1 is MNHNY and CDR2 is SVGAGI (reference sequence). In nucleotides, the CDR3 is TGTGCCAGCAGTTACTCGGACACACCCTACGAGCAGTACTTC. Residues: CASSYSDTPYEQYF.

V gene TRBV29-1 combines with J gene TRBJ2-7, with TRBD1 matching over 7 bases. The V and J ends lost 7 bases and 5 bases, in that order; junction bases with no gene match: 5. Looked up from germline, CDR1 is SQVTM and CDR2 is ANQGSEA. CDR3 length: 11 residues. The CDR3 protein is CSAGQDDEQYV. The CDR3 DNA is TGCAGCGCCGGACAGGACGACGAGCAGTACGTC.

This clone was picked up one time. The V call is TRBV9, the J call TRBJ1-2; 7 nucleotides line up with TRBD1. Unmatched junction bases numbered 5, after V lost 4 bases and J lost 2 bases. CDR1 SGDLS and CDR2 YYNGEE come from the germline V gene. This CDR3 comprises 14 residues. Here the CDR3 reads CASSPWDSNYGYTF. The CDR3 DNA reads TGTGCCAGCAGCCCTTGGGACAGCAACTATGGCTACACCTTC.

The rearrangement joins TRBV5-5 to TRBJ1-5, with D hard to call. Per germline, CDR1 SGHKS and CDR2 YYEKEE (reference sequence). The CDR3 runs 13 residues. Trimming cost V 1 base and J 3 bases, with 5 bases left between them. The CDR3 coding sequence is TGTGCCAGCAGCTTGTACCCCAATCAGCCCCAGCATTTT. Its translation: CASSLYPNQPQHF.

This clone was seen more than once but under ten times. This chain uses TRBV6-1 with TRBJ1-6; possibly TRBD1 for D (6 bases). V lost 4 bases, J lost 7 bases, and 23 bases lay in between. The CDR3 length is 18 residues. Germline CDR1 MNHNS, CDR2 SASEGT. As DNA, the CDR3 is TGTGCCAGCAGTGCGGACGCAACAGGGCGTCTAGGAAATTCACCCCTCCACTTT. It yields the protein CASSADATGRLGNSPLHF.

The chain's CDR3 is CASSDGVLGGRGETQYF. The CDR3 nucleotides read TGTGCCAGCAGTGATGGGGTCTTAGGGGGGCGAGGAGAGACCCAGTACTTC. This sequence joins TRBV25-1 and TRBJ2-5; D tentatively reads TRBD1 or TRBD2 (6 bases each). Deletions cut 3 bases from V and 4 bases from J, with 21 bases between. The CDR3 has 17 amino acids. Germline CDR1 MGHDK, CDR2 SYGVNS.

This clone was seen once. This chain uses TRBV6-1 with TRBJ2-2; 7 bases agree with TRBD2. The CDR3 is 16 amino acids. With 3 bases clipped from V and 6 bases from J, the junction kept 10 bases outside the gene matches. Per the germline V gene, CDR1 is MNHNS and CDR2 is SASEGT. CDR3 residues: CASSDQGRGRAGELFF. In DNA, the CDR3 is TGTGCCAGCAGTGACCAGGGTCGTGGGAGGGCCGGGGAGCTGTTTTTT.

V gene TRBV19 combines with J gene TRBJ1-1; 7 positions agree with TRBD1. V trimming: 6 bases; J trimming: 8 bases; junction bases outside the gene matches: 21. The CDR3 covers 17 residues. Germline V gene data show CDR1 as LNHDA and CDR2 as SQIVND (reference sequence). This CDR3 reads CASRLETFRDRKMEAFF. CDR3 bases: TGTGCCAGTAGACTAGAAACATTTCGGGACAGAAAAATGGAAGCTTTCTTT.

The chain recombines TRBV10-3 with TRBJ1-6; TRBD1 agrees at 11 bases. The CDR3 contains 13 residues. Looked up from germline, CDR1 is ENHRY and CDR2 is SYGVKD. Trimming at V came to 6 bases and at J to 9 bases, leaving 1 base not matched to a gene. The CDR3 sequence: CAIRGTGGSPLHF. The CDR3 nucleotides read TGTGCCATCAGGGGGACAGGGGGTTCACCCCTCCACTTT.

J is TRBJ1-2 and V is TRBV27; D gene unclear. This CDR3 contains 13 residues. V was shortened by 7 bases and J by 5 bases, with 14 bases between the two germline ends. Per germline, CDR1 MNHEY and CDR2 SMNVEV (reference sequence). CDR3 amino acids: CASTPSRGYGYTF. Here the CDR3 DNA reads TGTGCCAGCACCCCATCACGGGGTTATGGCTACACCTTC.

The chain combines TRBV19 with TRBJ2-7; D may correspond to TRBD1 or TRBD2 (5 bases each). The germline V gene encodes CDR1 LNHDA and CDR2 SQIVND (reference sequence). Trimming took off 5 bases at V and 5 bases at J, with 13 bases between the two ends. The CDR3 length is 13 residues. In DNA form, the CDR3 reads TGTGCCAGTAGTCATCGTGGGGGTAACGAGCAGTACTTC. Its protein is CASSHRGGNEQYF.

The chain employs TRBV4-1 and TRBJ1-1, with D perhaps TRBD1 (6 bases). The V gene lost 2 bases and the J gene lost 5 bases, with 9 bases spanning the gap. Germline assignment: CDR1 MGHRA and CDR2 YSYEKL. The CDR3 loop spans 13 amino acids. Here the CDR3 DNA reads TGCGCCAGCAGCCAAAGAGGGGGAACTGAAGCTTTCTTT. It specifies CASSQRGGTEAFF.

The chain joins TRBV9 to TRBJ1-2, with TRBD1 matching 7 bases. There are 15 residues in the CDR3. J gave up 4 bases and V 0 bases, and 6 bases lay outside the gene matches. Germline V gene lookup returns CDR1 SGDLS and CDR2 YYNGEE. The CDR3 protein is CASSVDPGGTYGYTF. The CDR3 nucleotides are TGTGCCAGCAGCGTAGATCCAGGGGGAACCTATGGCTACACCTTC.

CDR3 sequence reads: CASSPTPTNTEAFF. In nucleotides, the CDR3 is TGTGCCAGCAGTCCCACTCCGACGAACACTGAAGCTTTCTTT. The chain uses TRBV28 and TRBJ1-1; D not certain. Trimming took off 5 bases at V and 1 base at J, with 11 bases between the two ends. The CDR3 runs to 14 residues. CDR1 is MDHEN, CDR2 SYDVKM, per germline.

The chain employs TRBV7-9 and TRBJ2-7, with D uncertain. Trimming took 4 bases from V and 5 from J, leaving 9 bases between them. The germline V gene has CDR1 SEHNR and CDR2 FQNEAQ (reference sequence). This CDR3 region has 12 residues. CDR3 in DNA: TGTGCCAGCAGCTCCCAAGAGCACGAGCAGTACGTC. This translates into CASSSQEHEQYV.

This chain joins TRBV2 and TRBJ2-4, with unresolved D. The CDR3 loop spans 13 amino acids. Trimming shortened V by 1 base and J by 9 bases, and 10 bases separated the two germline ends. The germline V gene has CDR1 SNHLY and CDR2 FYNNEI. This CDR3 reads CASSEGNSAIQYF. CDR3 nucleotides: TGTGCCAGCAGTGAAGGGAATTCCGCCATTCAGTACTTC.

V and J are TRBV10-3 and TRBJ1-2; a weak D match, TRBD1 (5 bases). Germline CDR1 and CDR2: ENHRY and SYGVKD. CDR3 length equals 13 residues. The V end lost 6 bases, the J end lost 3 bases, and 11 bases lay between the germline ends. CDR3 coding DNA: TGTGCCATCAGAGGAGACAGCTACTATGGCTACACCTTC. Protein: CAIRGDSYYGYTF.

CDR3 bases: TGTGCCAGCAGCTTCAGACAGGGTGGCTATGGCTACACCTTC. It translates to CASSFRQGGYGYTF. The chain employs TRBV7-9 and TRBJ1-2; TRBD1 aligns across 7 bases. Trimming took 3 bases from V and 4 from J; bases not matched to a gene: 5. The CDR3 is made up of 14 amino acids. From germline, CDR1 is SEHNR and CDR2 FQNEAQ (reference sequence).